Listed here are 15 T cell receptor beta chains from one sample, sequenced in a study of T cell responses to AZD1222 COVID-19 vaccine. Measured with immunoSEQ multiplex PCR; TCRdb has only the in-frame clones, and not every one. This table holds about 270,000 clones, about 94% found once. This specimen was peripheral blood, taken 28 days after the second AZD1222 dose. These receptors were obtained from an adult who received the AZD1222 COVID-19 vaccine.

This sequence joins TRBV2 and TRBJ2-7; 9 nucleotides match TRBD1. The CDR3 extends over 12 amino acids. Germline loops: CDR1 SNHLY, CDR2 FYNNEI. V lost 3 bases, J lost 6 bases, and 0 bases stayed unmatched. CDR3 sequence (DNA): TGTGCCAGCAGTGAGACAGGGGGCGAGCAGTACTTC. This codes for CASSETGGEQYF.

This clone appeared a single time. The rearrangement links TRBV4-2 to TRBJ1-2, with D hard to call. Germline V gene sequence: CDR1 LGHNA, CDR2 YNFKEQ. Trimming took off 1 base at V and 5 bases at J, with 5 bases between the two ends. The CDR3 runs to 12 residues. The CDR3 DNA follows: TGTGCCAGCAGCCAAGGCGCGTATGGCTACACCTTC. It specifies CASSQGAYGYTF.

The chain is built from TRBV6-2 or TRBV6-3 and TRBJ2-1; 14 positions agree with TRBD2. J was trimmed by 10 bases and V by 5 bases; bases with no gene match: 10. This CDR3 comprises 16 residues. In germline, CDR1 is MNHEY, CDR2 SVGEGT. The CDR3: CASSGSGTSGRGEQFF. The CDR3 DNA follows: TGTGCCAGCAGTGGATCCGGGACTAGCGGGAGAGGCGAGCAGTTCTTC.

This chain uses TRBV9 with TRBJ2-2, with D maybe TRBD1 (6 bases). Trimming took 0 bases from V and 4 from J, leaving 7 bases between them. This CDR3 has 14 amino acids. Germline CDR1 SGDLS, CDR2 YYNGEE. CDR3 loop: CASSVGQATGELFF. The CDR3 coding sequence is TGTGCCAGCAGCGTAGGACAGGCCACCGGGGAGCTGTTTTTT.

The CDR3 sequence is CASSQDTGKRGGGANVLTF. The CDR3 nucleotides are TGTGCCAGCAGCCAAGATACGGGGAAACGGGGTGGCGGGGCCAACGTCCTGACTTTC. This sequence joins TRBV14 and TRBJ2-6, with D tentatively TRBD2 (5 bases). CDR3 length: 19 amino acids. V was shortened by 0 bases and J by 4 bases, with 19 bases between the two germline ends. CDR1 SGHDN and CDR2 FVKESK come from the germline V gene.

The chain employs TRBV11-2 and TRBJ2-7, with TRBD2 matching 9 bases. Germline V gene data show CDR1 as SGHAT and CDR2 as FQNNGV. The CDR3 is made up of 15 amino acids. J gave up 3 bases and V 4 bases, and 7 bases lay outside the gene matches. The CDR3 DNA sequence: TGTGCCAGCAGCTCGGACCTAGCGGGGAGCTACGAGCAGTACTTC. Translating it yields CASSSDLAGSYEQYF.

The chain uses TRBV24-1 and TRBJ2-2; D not certain. The CDR3 sequence is 14 residues long. The V end was cut by 1 base, the J end by 1 base, with 3 bases between. CDR1 and CDR2 (germline): KGHDR, SFDVKD. CDR3 nucleotide sequence: TGTGCCACCAGTGATTTTTGGAACACCGGGGAGCTGTTTTTT. Residues: CATSDFWNTGELFF.

The genes are TRBV19 and TRBJ2-5; 12 bases agree with TRBD1. This CDR3 contains 15 residues. J was trimmed by 5 bases and V by 9 bases; bases with no gene match: 10. Germline loops: CDR1 LNHDA, CDR2 SQIVND (reference sequence). In DNA form, the CDR3 reads TGTGCCAGCGAACCCGGGACAGGGGGCGCGGAGACCCAGTACTTC. This encodes CASEPGTGGAETQYF. Based on the CDR3 plus reference TRBV19 and TRBJ2-5, the full variable domain is DGGITQSPKYLFRKEGQNVTLSCEQNLNHDAMYWYRQDPGQGLRLIYYSQIVNDFQKGDIAEGYSVSREKKESFPLTVTSAQKNPTAFYLCASEPGTGGAETQYFGPGTRLLVL.

The chain carries TRBV15 and TRBJ1-5; D possibly corresponds to TRBD1 (5 bases). Germline lookup yields CDR1 LNHNV and CDR2 YYDKDF (reference sequence). The V end was cut by 8 bases, the J end by 1 base, with 12 bases between. This CDR3 has 14 amino acids. The CDR3 DNA follows: TGTGCCACCCGGGGGGAATTAAGCAATCAGCCCCAGCATTTT. Residues: CATRGELSNQPQHF.

The chain has TRBV28 and TRBJ2-3; the match to TRBD2 covers 8 bases. The length of the CDR3 is 16 residues. After removal of 2 bases from V and 2 bases from J, the junction contained 6 bases not matched to a gene. Germline V lookup: CDR1 MDHEN, CDR2 SYDVKM. CDR3 amino acids: CASSLPIAGYTDTQYF. DNA of the CDR3: TGTGCCAGCAGTTTACCCATAGCGGGGTACACAGATACGCAGTATTTT.

The chain is built from TRBV5-3 and TRBJ1-3; D gene unclear. TRBV5-3 is identified as an open reading frame with a role that is uncertain. With 1 base removed from V and 4 bases from J, the gap between germline ends came to 15 bases. This CDR3 comprises 16 residues. CDR3 bases: TGTGCCAGAAGCTTGAGTCCCAACCCTGCGGGAAACACCATATATTTT. It encodes CARSLSPNPAGNTIYF.

This clone appeared a single time. The chain is built from TRBV19 and TRBJ1-5; D is unclear. Looked up from germline, CDR1 is LNHDA and CDR2 is SQIVND (reference sequence). Deletions cut 2 bases from V and 6 bases from J, with 14 bases between. The CDR3 contains 15 residues. This CDR3 reads CASSISLGIAQPQHF. The CDR3 coding sequence is TGTGCCAGTAGTATATCCCTCGGCATTGCTCAGCCCCAGCATTTT.

This chain joins TRBV24-1 and TRBJ1-2; D is unresolved. Germline V lookup: CDR1 KGHDR, CDR2 SFDVKD. The CDR3 extends over 15 amino acids. V was shortened by 5 bases and J by 4 bases, with 16 bases between the two germline ends. CDR3 sequence reads: CATSGPSPNRYGYTF. CDR3 nucleotide sequence: TGTGCCACCAGTGGGCCAAGCCCGAATCGCTATGGCTACACCTTC.

The chain has TRBV28 and TRBJ2-7; D is perhaps TRBD1 (6 bases). Per germline, CDR1 MDHEN and CDR2 SYDVKM. The CDR3 extends over 14 amino acids. V lost 6 bases and J lost 0, with 12 bases in between. Here the CDR3 reads CASRSPGHSYEQYF. As DNA, the CDR3 is TGTGCCAGCAGGTCCCCGGGACACTCCTACGAGCAGTACTTC. The entire variable domain, with the rest obtained from reference TRBV28 and TRBJ2-7, is as follows: DVKVTQSSRYLVKRTGEKVFLECVQDMDHENMFWYRQDPGLGLRLIYFSYDVKMKEKGDIPEGYSVSREKKERFSLILESASTNQTSMYLCASRSPGHSYEQYFGPGTRLTVT.

This chain uses TRBV28 with TRBJ1-2; a weak D match, TRBD1 (6 bases). Per germline, CDR1 MDHEN and CDR2 SYDVKM. CDR3 length: 14 residues. V lost 5 bases, J lost 8 bases, and 18 bases lay in between. CDR3 sequence (DNA): TGTGCCAGCAGTACAACAGGGAGCGGTGAAGGCTACACCTTC. Translating gives CASSTTGSGEGYTF.